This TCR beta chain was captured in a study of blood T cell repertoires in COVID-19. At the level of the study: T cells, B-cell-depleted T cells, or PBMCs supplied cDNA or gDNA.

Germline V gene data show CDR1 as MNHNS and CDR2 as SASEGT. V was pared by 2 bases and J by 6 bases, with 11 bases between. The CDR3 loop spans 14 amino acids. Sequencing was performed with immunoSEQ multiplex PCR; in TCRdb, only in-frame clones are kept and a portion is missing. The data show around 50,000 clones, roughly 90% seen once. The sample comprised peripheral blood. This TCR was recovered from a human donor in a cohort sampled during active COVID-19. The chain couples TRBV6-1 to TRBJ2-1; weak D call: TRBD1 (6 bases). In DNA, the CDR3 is TGTGCCAGCAGTGAAACAATACAGGGCAATGAGCAGTTCTTC. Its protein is CASSETIQGNEQFF.